This T cell receptor beta chain is from a study of blood T cell repertoires in COVID-19. Study-wide background: Samples came from the United States, Italy and Spain, spanning acute and convalescent COVID-19.

J lost 5 bases, V lost 6 bases, and 17 bases had no gene match. This CDR3 is 18 amino acids long. Looked up from germline, CDR1 is WSHSY and CDR2 is SAAADI. Using immunoSEQ multiplex PCR, the repertoire was profiled, and TCRdb retains in-frame clones only, with some absent. Seen here are more than 150,000 clones, roughly 83% observed once, and the top ten hold approximately 2.9%. This receptor was obtained from a woman in her fifties or sixties with acute or convalescent COVID-19. Source material: peripheral blood. V gene TRBV10-2 combines with J gene TRBJ2-5; 11 positions agree with TRBD2. The CDR3 protein is CASRTGTSGTIWFETQYF. The CDR3, as DNA: TGCGCCAGCAGGACTGGGACTAGCGGTACCATTTGGTTCGAGACCCAGTACTTC.